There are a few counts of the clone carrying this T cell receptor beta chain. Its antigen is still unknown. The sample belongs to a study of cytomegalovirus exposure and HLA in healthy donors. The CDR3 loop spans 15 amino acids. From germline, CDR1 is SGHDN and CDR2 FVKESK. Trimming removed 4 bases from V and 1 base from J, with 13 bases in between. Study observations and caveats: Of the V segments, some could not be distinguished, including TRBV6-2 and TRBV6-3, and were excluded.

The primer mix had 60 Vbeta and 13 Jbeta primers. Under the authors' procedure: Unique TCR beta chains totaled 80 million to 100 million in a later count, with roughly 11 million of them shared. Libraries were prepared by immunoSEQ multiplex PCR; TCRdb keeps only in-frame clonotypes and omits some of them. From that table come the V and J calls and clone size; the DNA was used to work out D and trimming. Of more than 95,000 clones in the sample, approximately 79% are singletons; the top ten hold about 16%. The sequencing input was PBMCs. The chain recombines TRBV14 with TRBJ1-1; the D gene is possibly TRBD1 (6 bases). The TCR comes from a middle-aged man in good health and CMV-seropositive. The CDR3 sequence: CASSPPGTSNTEAFF. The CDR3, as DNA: TGTGCCAGCAGCCCCCCCGGGACATCGAACACTGAAGCTTTCTTT. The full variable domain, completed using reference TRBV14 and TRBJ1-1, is EAGVTQFPSHSVIEKGQTVTLRCDPISGHDNLYWYRRVMGKEIKFLLHFVKESKQDESGMPNNRFLAERTGGTYSTLKVQPAELEDSGVYFCASSPPGTSNTEAFFGQGTRLTVV.